The rows below give T cell receptor beta chains drawn from one sample of a study of T cells in localized non-small cell lung cancer. Sequencing used immunoSEQ multiplex PCR; TCRdb keeps in-frame clones, though not all of them. Of more than 50,000 clones in the sample, around 83% were seen once. Sequenced material: peripheral blood, taken before any cancer treatment. These receptors were obtained from an older female donor with stage II squamous cell lung carcinoma. Both conserved end residues are trimmed from each CDR3. Not every row has a clone size; where given, it reads once, few, many or a size class.

v_call | clone_size | cdr3_length | cdr3_aa
TRBV25-1 | . | 14 | ASSELSTSGNNEQF
TRBV28 | . | 13 | ASSLLAELNYGYT
TRBV29-1 | . | 12 | SVVGGRRNTEAF
TRBV27 | . | 13 | ASSSGLAGSDTQY
TRBV19 | few | 13 | ASSTPGTVNTEAF
TRBV12-5 | many | 11 | ASGRDNQETQY
TRBV7-3 | . | 12 | ASSLGPLNTEAF
TRBV6-5 | . | 12 | ASSYADVNTEAF
TRBV19 | . | 11 | ASSPISGNTIY
TRBV19 | . | 13 | ASSLRDSYNSPLH
TRBV6-4 | few | 13 | ASSDSAATGQPQH
TRBV5-1 | . | 13 | ASSLVAGGAYEQY
TRBV5-4 | . | 9 | ASSSAYEQY
TRBV7-3 | . | 20 | ASSLTTPHPGALGRETDTQY
TRBV6-1 | once | 10 | ASVTWGSGYT
TRBV5-1 | . | 11 | ASSLSGTETQY
TRBV2 | . | 13 | ASSERDRGNTEAF
TRBV4-2 | . | 13 | ASSQDGQDENIQY
TRBV7-6 | . | 12 | ASSQGAGGDEQY
TRBV6-1 | . | 13 | ASRGGQGGIQPQH
TRBV27 | . | 11 | ASSFPPSYEQY
TRBV19 | . | 13 | ASSIMRGNTGELF
TRBV12-5 | . | 11 | ASGPPGTLEAF
TRBV5-1 | . | 12 | ASSLEPSNTEAF
TRBV19 | . | 10 | ASSMVFAEAF
TRBV7-3 | once | 14 | ASSSMGTSVYNEQF
TRBV7-2 | once | 12 | ASSPRSGGETQY
TRBV5-8 | . | 10 | ASSSDRGKLF
TRBV5-4 | . | 12 | ASSPGQGIGGYT
TRBV19 | . | 13 | ASSGWTGMVQPQH
TRBV4-1 | . | 15 | ASSQEGDTHSSYEQY
TRBV25-1 | . | 12 | ASTGYLGTGELF
TRBV4-2 | . | 12 | ASSPYEGRSEQY
TRBV14 | . | 13 | ASSQAGQGDYGYT
TRBV2 | . | 13 | ASSPDRGRPDTQY
TRBV19 | . | 10 | ASSINGYEQY
TRBV9 | . | 12 | ASSAGTGATPLH
TRBV6-6 | . | 11 | ASRPVGGYGYT
TRBV5-6 | . | 13 | ASSLPGSGAETQY
TRBV25-1 | . | 12 | ASGRQGGNTEAF
TRBV7-2 | . | 11 | ASSFRGQETQY
TRBV18 | few | 15 | ASSLLGTVNSNQPQH
TRBV14 | . | 14 | ASSKAPGTGNYEQY
TRBV6-6 | . | 11 | ASSKDIGEKLF
TRBV25-1 | . | 11 | ASSGGSNQPQH
TRBV25-1 | once | 13 | ASSEWGQGNYGYT
TRBV5-1 | . | 13 | ASSSMTRSTDTQY
TRBV6-4 | . | 10 | ATQSSADTQY
TRBV10-1 | . | 11 | ASSALGGDEQY
TRBV5-4 | . | 13 | ASSLAGANTGELF
TRBV7-8 | medium-sized | 13 | ASSPGTASFHTIY
TRBV18 | . | 12 | ASSDREMGYGYT
TRBV5-1 | . | 10 | ASSPWGGELF
TRBV28 | . | 12 | ASSSMGEGTEAF
TRBV6-4 | . | 13 | ASSPSQGANEKLF